Each of the 20 T cell receptor beta chains below was sequenced from the same sample in a study of human T cells and chemical hapten exposure. TCRdb ran MiXCR on the RACE reads and lists one entry per CDR3 protein. The data hold 95,000 to 130,000 distinct CDR3 sequences, with about an eighth observed a single time. Time point specified: patch test 1, 2 weeks after DPC sensitization. Treatment indicated: therapeutic diphenylcyclopropenone sensitization with weekly scalp DPC. The material was whole blood, obtained in connection with sensitization to the hapten diphenylcyclopropenone (DPC). The origin of the receptors is a woman in her 50s with alopecia areata. Some clones in this sample may be carry-over from other donors' samples.

This clonotype showed up just a few times. The chain is built from TRBV9 and TRBJ2-1; D unresolved. Germline V gene sequence: CDR1 SGDLS, CDR2 YYNGEE. CDR3 length: 15 amino acids. Trimming left V 5 bases short and J 5 bases short, with 17 bases between. Here the CDR3 reads CASRLPGSANNEQFF. CDR3 nucleotide sequence: TGTGCCAGCAGACTACCCGGGTCCGCCAACAATGAGCAGTTCTTC.

This clonotype appeared many times. V gene TRBV6-5 combines with J gene TRBJ1-6; 9 bases are shared with TRBD1. J was trimmed by 7 bases and V by 0 bases; bases with no gene match: 4. CDR3 length equals 16 residues. Germline V gives CDR1 MNHEY, CDR2 SVGAGI. The CDR3: CASSYSRTGANSPLHF. In nucleotides, the CDR3 is TGTGCCAGCAGTTACTCGAGGACAGGGGCGAATTCACCCCTCCACTTT.

This clonotype turned up a few times. The gene calls are TRBV7-2 and TRBJ2-3; D is uncertain. The CDR3 consists of 13 residues. V dropped 3 bases and J dropped 3 bases, with 7 bases sitting between them. Germline V lookup: CDR1 SGHTA, CDR2 FQGNSA. This CDR3 is CASSFTRTDTQYF. CDR3 in DNA: TGTGCCAGCAGCTTTACCCGTACAGATACGCAGTATTTT.

This clonotype occurred a few times. This chain links TRBV27 with TRBJ2-7; no reliable D call. There are 13 residues in the CDR3. V lost 7 bases and J lost 5, with 15 bases in between. CDR1 is MNHEY and CDR2 is SMNVEV in the germline V gene (reference sequence). CDR3: CASKGQLINEQYF. CDR3 DNA sequence: TGTGCCAGCAAGGGCCAACTGATTAACGAGCAGTACTTC.

This clonotype has only a few counts. This sequence joins TRBV20-1 and TRBJ2-7, with 11 bases fitting TRBD1. Germline-derived CDR1 and CDR2 are DFQATT and SNEGSKA (reference sequence). With 2 bases clipped from V and 2 bases from J, the junction kept 17 bases outside the gene matches. The CDR3 spans 19 residues. CDR3 DNA sequence: TGCAGTGCTAGATGGCGTTGGGACAGGGGGGCTGTCTCGGCCTACGAGCAGTACTTC. It translates to CSARWRWDRGAVSAYEQYF.

This clonotype was seen at least ten times. The chain recombines TRBV7-7 with TRBJ2-5; 11 bases align to TRBD2. Unmatched junction bases numbered 8, after V lost 3 bases and J lost 5 bases. CDR1 and CDR2 (germline): SSHAT, FNYEAQ (reference sequence). CDR3 length: 16 residues. CDR3: CASSFGVSGRVETQYF. The CDR3 nucleotides read TGTGCCAGCAGCTTCGGTGTTAGCGGGAGGGTCGAGACCCAGTACTTC. Filled out from reference TRBV7-7 and TRBJ2-5, the complete variable domain reads GAGVSQSPRYKVTKRGQDVTLRCDPISSHATLYWYQQALGQGPEFLTYFNYEAQPDKSGLPSDRFSAERPEGSISTLTIQRTEQRDSAMYRCASSFGVSGRVETQYFGPGTRLLVL.

This clonotype was detected many times. The gene calls are TRBV7-6 and TRBJ2-1; D is perhaps TRBD1 (5 bases). V lost 0 bases to trimming and J lost 8 bases, with 11 bases between them. CDR1 is SGHVS and CDR2 is FNYEAQ in the germline V gene. The CDR3 totals 14 residues. CDR3 bases: TGTGCCAGCAGCTTAGCCCCGGTAGGGGATGAGCAGTTCTTC. Translation gives CASSLAPVGDEQFF.

The V call is TRBV12-3 or TRBV12-4, the J call TRBJ2-7, with D possibly being TRBD1 (6 bases). With 3 bases removed from V and 2 bases from J, the gap between germline ends came to 14 bases. The CDR3 totals 15 residues. In nucleotides, the CDR3 is TGTGCCAGCAGTTTCGGGACAAACCCCCCCTACGAGCAGTACTTC. Its translation: CASSFGTNPPYEQYF.

J is TRBJ1-4 and V is TRBV2, with D possibly TRBD1 on 6 matching bases. V gave up 4 bases and J gave up 11 bases, with 14 bases separating them. CDR1 is SNHLY and CDR2 is FYNNEI in the germline V gene. The CDR3 is 13 residues long. The DNA for the CDR3 is TGTGCCAGCAGTGGAGGAAACAGGGAGAAACTGTTTTTT. It yields the protein CASSGGNREKLFF.

This clonotype was observed a few times. This chain connects TRBV19 to TRBJ1-5; 7 positions agree with TRBD1. CDR3 size: 15 residues. The V gene's germline CDR1 is LNHDA and CDR2 SQIVND (reference sequence). V shed 9 bases and J 4 bases; nucleotides not matched to a gene: 12. CDR3 residues: CASRPQKGANQPQHF. CDR3 bases: TGTGCCAGCCGACCTCAAAAGGGGGCAAATCAGCCCCAGCATTTT. Together with reference TRBV19 and TRBJ1-5, the CDR3 gives the full variable domain: DGGITQSPKYLFRKEGQNVTLSCEQNLNHDAMYWYRQDPGQGLRLIYYSQIVNDFQKGDIAEGYSVSREKKESFPLTVTSAQKNPTAFYLCASRPQKGANQPQHFGDGTRLSIL.

There are many counts of this clonotype. The V gene is TRBV7-9, the J gene TRBJ1-2, with D perhaps matching TRBD1 (6 bases). CDR3 length equals 15 residues. V shed 5 bases and J shed 8 bases, with 21 bases lying between them. Germline loops: CDR1 SEHNR, CDR2 FQNEAQ (reference sequence). Written as DNA, the CDR3 is TGTGCCAGCAGCCCCCAAGGGACACTAAAAGGCGGCTACACCTTC. Protein sequence: CASSPQGTLKGGYTF. The full variable domain, its missing parts supplied by reference TRBV7-9 and TRBJ1-2, is DTGVSQNPRHKITKRGQNVTFRCDPISEHNRLYWYRQTLGQGPEFLTYFQNEAQLEKSRLLSDRFSAERPKGSFSTLEIQRTEQGDSAMYLCASSPQGTLKGGYTFGSGTRLTVV.

This clonotype came up many times. This rearrangement joins TRBV5-4 to TRBJ2-3; 7 bases match TRBD1. Trimming removed 0 bases from V and 3 bases from J; junction bases left unmatched: 7. The germline V gene encodes CDR1 SGHNT and CDR2 YYREEE (reference sequence). This CDR3 region has 16 residues. CDR3 sequence: CASSLATGVSTDTQYF. CDR3 nucleotide sequence: TGTGCCAGCAGCTTGGCCACAGGGGTTTCGACAGATACGCAGTATTTT.

This clonotype was observed a handful of times. The rearrangement uses TRBV11-1 and TRBJ1-2, with TRBD1 identical over 7 bases. Germline trimming cut 0 bases from V and 8 bases from J; bases unmatched to any gene: 6. The CDR3 covers 14 residues. Per the germline V gene, CDR1 is SGHAT and CDR2 is FQDESV (reference sequence). CDR3 sequence: CASSLAHRGEGYTF. Here the CDR3 DNA reads TGTGCCAGCAGCTTAGCTCACAGGGGAGAAGGCTACACCTTC.

The chain links TRBV6-4 to TRBJ2-5, with TRBD2 matching 7 bases. The length of the CDR3 is 15 residues. Per germline, CDR1 MRHNA and CDR2 SNTAGT. Germline trimming cut 2 bases from V and 1 base from J; bases unmatched to any gene: 4. CDR3 bases: TGTGCCAGCAGTGACGTACTAGCGTCCCAAGAGACCCAGTACTTC. Its protein product is CASSDVLASQETQYF.

The chain carries TRBV7-9 and TRBJ1-2; maybe TRBD1 (5 bases). Germline values: CDR1 SEHNR, CDR2 FQNEAQ (reference sequence). Trimming took 6 bases from V and 6 from J, leaving 17 bases between them. This CDR3 is 14 amino acids long. CDR3 residues: CASSQDGASHGYTF. The CDR3 DNA reads TGTGCCAGCAGTCAAGACGGGGCGTCCCATGGCTACACCTTC.

This clonotype has just a few counts. The gene calls are TRBV4-2 and TRBJ2-7, with unresolved D. Germline CDR1 reads LGHNA; CDR2 reads YNFKEQ. There are 13 residues in the CDR3. Between the trimmed V and J ends, which lost 0 bases and 3 bases, there was a span of 6 bases. DNA of the CDR3: TGTGCCAGCAGCCAAGAATTCCGCTACGAGCAGTACTTC. It codes for CASSQEFRYEQYF.

This clonotype appeared a few times. The chain links TRBV28 to TRBJ2-3; TRBD2 agrees at 9 bases. There are 17 residues in the CDR3. Trimming at V came to 5 bases and at J to 1 base, leaving 10 bases not matched to a gene. CDR1 and CDR2 from the germline V gene are MDHEN and SYDVKM. The CDR3 is CASSPYGERGGTDTQYF. Written as DNA, the CDR3 is TGTGCCAGCAGTCCCTATGGGGAGCGGGGGGGCACAGATACGCAGTATTTT.

In its sample, this clonotype was seen many times. The rearrangement links TRBV6-5 to TRBJ2-1; 9 bases agree with TRBD2. Losses at the gene ends were 6 bases for V and 5 bases for J; bases not matched to a gene: 14. CDR3 size: 17 residues. The germline V gene encodes CDR1 MNHEY and CDR2 SVGAGI. The CDR3 DNA reads as TGTGCCAGCAGCCGTATACGTCCAGCGGGGGGTAACAATGAGCAGTTCTTC. It specifies CASSRIRPAGGNNEQFF.

This clonotype was recorded at least ten times. The chain combines TRBV7-8 with TRBJ1-6; D might be TRBD1 (5 bases). There are 17 residues in the CDR3. From germline, CDR1 is SGHVS and CDR2 FQNEAQ. V was trimmed by 1 base and J by 2 bases, leaving 12 bases between them. The CDR3 here is CASSLVRGITYNSPLHF. The CDR3 DNA reads TGTGCCAGCAGCTTAGTCCGGGGCATTACCTATAATTCACCCCTCCACTTT.

This rearrangement joins TRBV6-5 to TRBJ1-3, with 9 bases fitting TRBD1. CDR3 size: 17 residues. V shed 2 bases and J 0 bases; nucleotides not matched to a gene: 5. Germline V gene sequence: CDR1 MNHEY, CDR2 SVGAGI. The CDR3 coding sequence is TGTGCCAGCAGTTACGCCGGGACAGGGATCTCTGGAAACACCATATATTTT. Residues: CASSYAGTGISGNTIYF.